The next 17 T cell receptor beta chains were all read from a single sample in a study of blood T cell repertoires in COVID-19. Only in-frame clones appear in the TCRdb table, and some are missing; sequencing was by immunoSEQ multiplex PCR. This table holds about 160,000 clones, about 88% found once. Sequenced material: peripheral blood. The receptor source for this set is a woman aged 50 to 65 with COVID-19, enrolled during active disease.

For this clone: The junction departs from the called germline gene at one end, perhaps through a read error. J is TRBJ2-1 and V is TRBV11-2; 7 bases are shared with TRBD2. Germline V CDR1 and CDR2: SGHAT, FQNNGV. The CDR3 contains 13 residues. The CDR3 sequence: CASSPRDYNGQFF. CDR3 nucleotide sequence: TGTGCCAGCAGCCCTCGGGACTACAATGGGCAGTTCTTC.

CDR3 DNA: TGTGCCAGCAGCTTAGAGCCGAACACAGATACGCAGTATTTT. Translating it yields CASSLEPNTDTQYF. The chain joins TRBV7-9 to TRBJ2-3; the D is unclear. The CDR3 is made up of 14 amino acids. CDR1 SEHNR and CDR2 FQNEAQ come from the germline V gene (reference sequence). The germline V and J ends were trimmed by 1 base and 2 bases, with 7 bases remaining between them.

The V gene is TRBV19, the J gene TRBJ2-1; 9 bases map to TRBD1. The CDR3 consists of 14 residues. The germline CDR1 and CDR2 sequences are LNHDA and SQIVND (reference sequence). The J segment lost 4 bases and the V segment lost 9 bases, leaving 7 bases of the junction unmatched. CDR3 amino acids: CASRTGAGYNEQFF. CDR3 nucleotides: TGTGCCAGCAGGACAGGGGCCGGGTACAATGAGCAGTTCTTC.

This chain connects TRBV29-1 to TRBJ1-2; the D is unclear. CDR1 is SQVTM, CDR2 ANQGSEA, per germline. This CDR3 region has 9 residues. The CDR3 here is CRVSDGYTF. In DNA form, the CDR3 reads TGCAGGGTTTCTGATGGCTACACCTTC.

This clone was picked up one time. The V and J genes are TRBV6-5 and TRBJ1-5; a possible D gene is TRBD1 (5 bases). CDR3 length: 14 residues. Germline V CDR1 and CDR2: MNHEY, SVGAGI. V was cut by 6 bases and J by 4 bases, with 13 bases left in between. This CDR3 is CASRSGGVNQPQHF. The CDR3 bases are TGTGCCAGCAGGAGTGGGGGGGTGAATCAGCCCCAGCATTTT.

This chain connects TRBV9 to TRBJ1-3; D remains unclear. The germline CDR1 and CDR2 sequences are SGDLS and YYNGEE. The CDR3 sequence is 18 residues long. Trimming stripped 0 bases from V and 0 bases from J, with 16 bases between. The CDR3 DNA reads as TGTGCCAGCAGCGTAGACCCCTTGGAGGGTGCCTCTGGAAACACCATATATTTT. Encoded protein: CASSVDPLEGASGNTIYF.

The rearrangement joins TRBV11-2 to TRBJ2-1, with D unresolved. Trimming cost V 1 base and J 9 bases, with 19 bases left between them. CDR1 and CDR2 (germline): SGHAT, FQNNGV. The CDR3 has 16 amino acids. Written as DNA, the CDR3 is TGTGCCAGCAGCTTAGCCTCGGCGACCCTAGACCGTGAGCAGTTCTTC. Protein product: CASSLASATLDREQFF.

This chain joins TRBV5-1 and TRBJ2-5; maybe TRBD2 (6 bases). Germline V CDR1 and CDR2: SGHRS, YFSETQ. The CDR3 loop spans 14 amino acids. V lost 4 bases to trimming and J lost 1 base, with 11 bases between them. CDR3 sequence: CASSLGTPQETQYF. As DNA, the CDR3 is TGCGCCAGCAGCCTCGGGACTCCCCAAGAGACCCAGTACTTC.

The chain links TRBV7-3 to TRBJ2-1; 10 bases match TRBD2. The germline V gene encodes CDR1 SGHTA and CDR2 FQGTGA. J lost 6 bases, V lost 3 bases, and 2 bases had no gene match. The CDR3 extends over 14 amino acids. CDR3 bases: TGTGCCAGCAGCTTTGAGCGGGGGGGCAATGAGCAGTTCTTC. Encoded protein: CASSFERGGNEQFF. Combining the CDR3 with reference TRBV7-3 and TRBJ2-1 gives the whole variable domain GAGVSQTPSNKVTEKGKYVELRCDPISGHTALYWYRQSLGQGPEFLIYFQGTGAADDSGLPNDRFFAVRPEGSVSTLKIQRTERGDSAVYLCASSFERGGNEQFFGPGTRLTVL.

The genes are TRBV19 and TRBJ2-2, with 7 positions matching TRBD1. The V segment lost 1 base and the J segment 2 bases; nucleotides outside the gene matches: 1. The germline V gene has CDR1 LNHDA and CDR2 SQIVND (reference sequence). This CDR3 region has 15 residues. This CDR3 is CASSIGTGNTGELFF. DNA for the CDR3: TGTGCCAGTAGTATAGGGACAGGCAACACCGGGGAGCTGTTTTTT.

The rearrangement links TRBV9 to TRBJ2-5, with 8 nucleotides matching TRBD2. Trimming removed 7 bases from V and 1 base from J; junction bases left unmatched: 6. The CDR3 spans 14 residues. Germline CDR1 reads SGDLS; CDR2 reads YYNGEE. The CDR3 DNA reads TGTGCCAGCGGTTCTCGGGGGGGCCAAGAGACCCAGTACTTC. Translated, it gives CASGSRGGQETQYF.

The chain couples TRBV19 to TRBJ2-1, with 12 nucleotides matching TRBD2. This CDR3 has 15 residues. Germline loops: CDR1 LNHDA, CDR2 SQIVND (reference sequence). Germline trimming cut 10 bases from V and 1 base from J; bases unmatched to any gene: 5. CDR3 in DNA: TGTGCCACTAGACTAGCGGGGGCTTCCTACAATGAGCAGTTCTTC. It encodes CATRLAGASYNEQFF. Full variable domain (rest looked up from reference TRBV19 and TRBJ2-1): DGGITQSPKYLFRKEGQNVTLSCEQNLNHDAMYWYRQDPGQGLRLIYYSQIVNDFQKGDIAEGYSVSREKKESFPLTVTSAQKNPTAFYLCATRLAGASYNEQFFGPGTRLTVL.

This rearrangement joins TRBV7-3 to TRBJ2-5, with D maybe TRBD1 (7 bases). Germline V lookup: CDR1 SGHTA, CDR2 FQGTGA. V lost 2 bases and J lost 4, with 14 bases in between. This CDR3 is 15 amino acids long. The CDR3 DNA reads TGTGCCAGCAGCTTATCGGGGCAGGGGGGAGAGACCCAGTACTTC. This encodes CASSLSGQGGETQYF.

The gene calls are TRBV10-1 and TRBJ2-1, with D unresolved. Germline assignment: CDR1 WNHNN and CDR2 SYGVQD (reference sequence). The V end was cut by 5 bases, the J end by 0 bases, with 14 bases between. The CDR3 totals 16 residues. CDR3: CASSQVLPYSYNEQFF. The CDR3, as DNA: TGCGCCAGCAGTCAGGTCCTACCTTACTCCTACAATGAGCAGTTCTTC.

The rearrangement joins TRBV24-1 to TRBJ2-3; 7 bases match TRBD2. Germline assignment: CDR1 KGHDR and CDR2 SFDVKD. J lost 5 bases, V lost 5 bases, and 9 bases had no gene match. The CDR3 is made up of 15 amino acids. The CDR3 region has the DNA TGTGCCACCAGTGTTGGCGGGGGTTTATTAGATACGCAGTATTTT. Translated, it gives CATSVGGGLLDTQYF.

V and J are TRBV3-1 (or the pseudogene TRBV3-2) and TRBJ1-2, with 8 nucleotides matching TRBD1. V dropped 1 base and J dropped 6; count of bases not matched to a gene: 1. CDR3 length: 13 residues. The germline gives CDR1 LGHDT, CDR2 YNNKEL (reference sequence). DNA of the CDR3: TGTGCCAGCAGCCAAGCCAGGGGGCATGGCTACACCTTC. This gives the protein CASSQARGHGYTF.

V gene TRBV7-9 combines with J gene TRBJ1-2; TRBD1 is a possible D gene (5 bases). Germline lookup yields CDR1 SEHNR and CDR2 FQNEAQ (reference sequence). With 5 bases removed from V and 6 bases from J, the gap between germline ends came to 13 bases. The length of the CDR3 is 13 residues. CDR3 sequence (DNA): TGTGCCAGCAGCGCCCAGGGATCTAATGGCTACACCTTC. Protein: CASSAQGSNGYTF.